These T cell receptor beta chains were read from a single sample in a study of blood T cell repertoires in COVID-19. Clones were sequenced by immunoSEQ multiplex PCR, and TCRdb holds only the in-frame ones, with some missing. The sample shows 250,000 or so clones, approximately 88% of them seen only once. The sequenced sample was PBMCs or T cells enriched from blood (not recorded which). These receptors all come from a woman aged 40 to 50 with acute COVID-19. Both conserved end residues are part of each CDR3. Each record gives: J gene, clone size, V gene, D gene, CDR3 protein, CDR3 DNA. D genes are given only for firm matches. Clone size is given for some rows only: seen once, a few or many times, or a class if the clone is expanded.

J gene: TRBJ1-4; clone size: -; V gene: TRBV5-1; D gene: TRBD1; CDR3 protein: CASKAQGAGNEKLFF; CDR3 DNA: TGCGCCAGCAAGGCCCAGGGGGCGGGAAATGAAAAACTGTTTTTT
J gene: TRBJ2-7; clone size: -; V gene: TRBV19; D gene: -; CDR3 protein: CASSGGVRNSYEQYF; CDR3 DNA: TGTGCCAGTAGTGGCGGGGTCCGAAACTCCTACGAGCAGTACTTC
J gene: TRBJ2-1; clone size: -; V gene: TRBV11-2; D gene: -; CDR3 protein: CASSLGAWQFF; CDR3 DNA: TGTGCCAGCAGCTTAGGGGCTTGGCAGTTCTTC
J gene: TRBJ2-1; clone size: -; V gene: TRBV3-1/TRBV3-2; D gene: -; CDR3 protein: CASSQDTGLRGYNEQFF; CDR3 DNA: TGTGCCAGCAGCCAAGATACAGGGCTAAGAGGATACAATGAGCAGTTCTTC
J gene: TRBJ2-3; clone size: -; V gene: TRBV2; D gene: TRBD1; CDR3 protein: CASTPRTGEGAQYF; CDR3 DNA: TGTGCCAGCACCCCACGGACAGGAGAGGGTGCGCAGTATTTT
J gene: TRBJ1-6; clone size: -; V gene: TRBV11-2; D gene: TRBD1; CDR3 protein: CASSLKGTGGSYNSPLHF; CDR3 DNA: TGTGCCAGCAGCTTAAAGGGAACAGGGGGATCCTATAATTCACCCCTCCACTTT
J gene: TRBJ2-7; clone size: -; V gene: TRBV5-1; D gene: TRBD1; CDR3 protein: CASSLTGQGYEQYF; CDR3 DNA: TGCGCCAGCAGCTTGACGGGACAGGGGTACGAGCAGTACTTC
J gene: TRBJ2-7; clone size: -; V gene: TRBV7-9; D gene: -; CDR3 protein: CASSSAYEQYF; CDR3 DNA: TGTGCCAGCAGCTCGGCCTACGAGCAGTACTTC
J gene: TRBJ1-5; clone size: -; V gene: TRBV24-1; D gene: -; CDR3 protein: CATSAAGGSNQPQHF; CDR3 DNA: TGTGCCACCAGTGCCGCGGGTGGGAGCAATCAGCCCCAGCATTTT
J gene: TRBJ2-5; clone size: once; V gene: TRBV7-2; D gene: -; CDR3 protein: CASSLGGRAQETQYF; CDR3 DNA: TGTGCCAGCAGCTTAGGCGGCAGGGCCCAAGAGACCCAGTACTTC